A selection of T cell receptor beta chains follows, all from one sample in a study of blood T cell repertoires in COVID-19. Sequencing was performed with immunoSEQ multiplex PCR; in TCRdb, only in-frame clones are kept and a portion is missing. Among about 98,000 clones listed, 86% were seen once. Source material: peripheral blood. The receptor source for this set is a man in his fifties or sixties with acute or convalescent COVID-19. Each CDR3 is given with its conserved first and last residue. A D gene is named only where the DNA matches it firmly. Clone size is shown for a subset of rows, as once, few, many or a class of expanded clone.

j_call | d_call | v_call | cdr3_length | clone_size | cdr3_aa | cdr3_nt
TRBJ2-1 | TRBD2 | TRBV10-3 | 16 | NA | CAISERLAASYNEQFF | TGTGCCATCAGTGAAAGACTAGCGGCCTCCTACAATGAGCAGTTCTTC
TRBJ1-1 | NA | TRBV6-1 | 14 | NA | CASSELGRNTEAFF | TGTGCCAGCAGTGAATTGGGGAGGAACACTGAAGCTTTCTTT
TRBJ2-2 | NA | TRBV6-1 | 16 | NA | CASSEGRGSATGELFF | TGTGCCAGCAGTGAAGGACGGGGGTCGGCCACCGGGGAGCTGTTTTTT
TRBJ2-1 | TRBD2 | TRBV10-3 | 14 | NA | CAIRLAGEYNEQFF | TGTGCCATCAGACTAGCGGGGGAGTACAATGAGCAGTTCTTC
TRBJ1-2 | NA | TRBV7-8 | 15 | NA | CASSLDPTDPGGYTF | TGTGCCAGCAGCTTAGATCCGACAGATCCTGGGGGCTACACCTTC
TRBJ2-3 | NA | TRBV7-9 | 16 | once | CASSHSAGANTDTQYF | TGTGCCAGCAGCCATTCAGCGGGCGCTAACACAGATACGCAGTATTTT
TRBJ1-1 | NA | TRBV18 | 12 | NA | CASGRVNTEAFF | TGTGCCAGCGGCCGGGTGAACACTGAAGCTTTCTTT
TRBJ2-1 | TRBD2 | TRBV5-1 | 16 | NA | CASSLALAGRDNEQFF | TGCGCCAGCAGCTTGGCGCTAGCGGGAAGGGACAATGAGCAGTTCTTC
TRBJ2-2 | TRBD2 | TRBV2 | 14 | many | CASLGLAVTGELFF | TGTGCCAGCCTTGGACTAGCGGTCACCGGGGAGCTGTTTTTT
TRBJ1-1 | NA | TRBV10-3 | 12 | NA | CAISESLTEAFF | TGTGCCATCAGTGAGTCATTAACTGAAGCTTTCTTT
TRBJ2-3 | TRBD2 | TRBV5-8 | 16 | NA | CASSSGTSGSTDTQYF | TGTGCCAGCAGCTCCGGGACTAGCGGGAGCACAGATACGCAGTATTTT
TRBJ2-1 | NA | TRBV2 | 15 | NA | CASSGGTLSYNEQFF | TGTGCCAGCAGTGGCGGGACCCTCTCCTACAATGAGCAGTTCTTC
TRBJ1-2 | NA | TRBV19 | 13 | NA | CASSIQGAYGYTF | TGTGCCAGTAGTATACAGGGTGCCTATGGCTACACCTTC
TRBJ1-4 | NA | TRBV25-1 | 13 | NA | CASRQATNEKLFF | TGTGCCAGCAGACAGGCAACTAATGAAAAACTGTTTTTT
TRBJ1-1 | NA | TRBV27 | 13 | NA | CASSLLINTEAFF | TGTGCCAGCAGCCTACTTATTAACACTGAAGCTTTCTTT
TRBJ2-1 | TRBD2 | TRBV15 | 16 | NA | CATSRDPSGLSNEQFF | TGTGCCACCAGCAGAGATCCTAGCGGCCTCTCCAATGAGCAGTTCTTC
TRBJ2-3 | TRBD2 | TRBV18 | 13 | NA | CATQRERGDTQYF | TGTGCAACCCAGCGGGAGAGGGGAGATACGCAGTATTTT
TRBJ2-4 | TRBD2 | TRBV3-1/TRBV3-2 | 16 | few | CASSHGTRRAKNIQYF | TGTGCCAGCAGCCATGGGACTAGGCGGGCCAAAAACATTCAGTACTTC
TRBJ2-7 | NA | TRBV14 | 14 | NA | CASSQNTFSYEQYF | TGTGCCAGCAGCCAAAACACATTCTCCTACGAGCAGTACTTC
TRBJ2-7 | TRBD1 | TRBV19 | 14 | NA | CASRDRGASYEQYF | TGTGCCAGTAGGGACAGGGGGGCCTCCTACGAGCAGTACTTC
TRBJ2-7 | NA | TRBV3-1/TRBV3-2 | 11 | NA | CASSQAYEQYF | TGTGCCAGCAGCCAAGCATACGAGCAGTACTTC
TRBJ1-6 | NA | TRBV12-3/TRBV12-4 | 13 | NA | CASSLELPSPLHF | TGTGCCAGCAGTTTAGAACTCCCTTCACCCCTCCACTTT
TRBJ2-1 | TRBD2 | TRBV3-1/TRBV3-2 | 15 | once | CASSGGRAPLAEQFF | TGTGCCAGCAGTGGAGGGAGGGCCCCTCTTGCTGAGCAGTTCTTC
TRBJ2-1 | TRBD1 | TRBV10-3 | 13 | NA | CAISGRQGNEQFF | TGTGCCATCAGTGGGCGACAGGGGAATGAGCAGTTCTTC
TRBJ1-1 | NA | TRBV28 | 15 | NA | CASRFGGGGITEAFF | TGTGCCAGCAGATTTGGAGGGGGGGGCATCACTGAAGCTTTCTTT
TRBJ2-1 | TRBD2 | TRBV4-2 | 19 | NA | CASSQEGGVAGFSYNEQFF | TGTGCCAGCAGCCAAGAGGGGGGGGTAGCGGGCTTCTCCTACAATGAGCAGTTCTTC
TRBJ2-7 | NA | TRBV9 | 15 | once | CASSVAEWASYEQYF | TGTGCCAGCAGCGTAGCTGAGTGGGCCTCCTACGAGCAGTACTTC
TRBJ2-3 | TRBD2 | TRBV5-1 | 16 | NA | CASSSGLAGSTDTQYF | TGCGCCAGCAGCTCGGGACTAGCGGGTAGCACAGATACGCAGTATTTT
TRBJ1-2 | NA | TRBV6-6 | 16 | many | CASSFSGAVTGYGYTF | TGTGCCAGCAGTTTCTCTGGGGCAGTAACAGGCTATGGCTACACCTTC
TRBJ1-2 | NA | TRBV6-1 | 14 | NA | CASSDRGGGYGYTF | TGTGCCAGCAGTGATCGGGGAGGGGGCTATGGCTACACCTTC
TRBJ1-1 | NA | TRBV12-3/TRBV12-4 | 13 | NA | CASIWAGNTEAFF | TGTGCCAGCATATGGGCGGGGAACACTGAAGCTTTCTTT
TRBJ2-7 | TRBD1 | TRBV19 | 14 | NA | CASSSGTGAYEQYF | TGTGCCAGTAGCTCCGGGACAGGGGCCTACGAGCAGTACTTC
TRBJ2-1 | NA | TRBV11-3 | 13 | NA | CASSLDYYNEQFF | TGTGCCAGCAGCTTAGATTACTACAATGAGCAGTTCTTC
TRBJ1-1 | NA | TRBV19 | 13 | NA | CASQDSRDTEAFF | TGTGCCAGCCAGGACAGTCGTGATACTGAAGCTTTCTTT
TRBJ1-2 | NA | TRBV19 | 12 | once | CASSETPYGYTF | TGTGCCAGTAGTGAGACACCGTATGGCTACACCTTC
TRBJ1-2 | NA | TRBV6-5 | 13 | NA | CASSYSSNYGYTF | TGTGCCAGCAGTTACTCATCAAACTATGGCTACACCTTC
TRBJ1-5 | TRBD1 | TRBV27 | 13 | NA | CASSPDRGQPQHF | TGTGCCAGCAGCCCAGACAGGGGACAGCCCCAGCATTTT
TRBJ2-7 | NA | TRBV12-3/TRBV12-4 | 13 | few | CASSLTSSYEQYF | TGTGCCAGCAGTTTGACTAGCTCCTACGAGCAGTACTTC
TRBJ2-7 | TRBD2 | TRBV5-4 | 15 | NA | CASSLELAGAYEQYF | TGTGCCAGCAGCTTGGAACTAGCGGGTGCTTACGAGCAGTACTTC
TRBJ2-3 | TRBD2 | TRBV11-2 | 15 | NA | CASSFAGGIADTQYF | TGTGCCAGCAGCTTTGCGGGGGGAATTGCAGATACGCAGTATTTT
TRBJ1-4 | TRBD1 | TRBV5-1 | 16 | NA | CASSMLGQGANEKLFF | TGCGCCAGCAGCATGCTCGGACAGGGGGCTAATGAAAAACTGTTTTTT
TRBJ2-7 | TRBD2 | TRBV11-3 | 16 | once | CASSRWGLAGGHEQYF | TGTGCCAGCAGCCGATGGGGACTAGCGGGAGGGCACGAGCAGTACTTC
TRBJ2-2 | NA | TRBV7-8 | 14 | NA | CASSLVENTGELFF | TGTGCCAGCAGCTTAGTAGAGAACACCGGGGAGCTGTTTTTT
TRBJ1-2 | NA | TRBV7-2 | 16 | NA | CASSLAWQALRYGYTF | TGTGCCAGCAGCTTAGCGTGGCAAGCGCTACGCTATGGCTACACCTTC
TRBJ1-2 | TRBD1 | TRBV18 | 15 | NA | CASSPTDRGSDGYTF | TGTGCCAGCTCACCAACGGACAGGGGTTCAGATGGCTACACCTTC
TRBJ2-2 | TRBD2 | TRBV11-2 | 16 | NA | CASSLLAGDHTGELFF | TGTGCCAGCAGCTTGTTGGCGGGAGACCACACCGGGGAGCTGTTTTTT
TRBJ2-7 | NA | TRBV6-5 | 14 | NA | CASSLSGTTYEQYF | TGTGCCAGCAGTTTAAGCGGCACAACCTACGAGCAGTACTTC
TRBJ2-4 | TRBD2 | TRBV2 | 15 | NA | CASRLAGGRENIQYF | TGTGCCAGCAGACTAGCGGGAGGGAGGGAAAACATTCAGTACTTC
TRBJ2-1 | TRBD2 | TRBV2 | 14 | NA | CASSAMGLAGQQFF | TGTGCCAGCAGTGCCATGGGACTAGCGGGCCAGCAGTTCTTC
TRBJ2-2 | TRBD1 | TRBV27 | 14 | NA | CASSPGQGTGELFF | TGTGCCAGCAGCCCGGGACAGGGGACCGGGGAGCTGTTTTTT
TRBJ2-3 | TRBD2 | TRBV9 | 15 | NA | CASSVSGGSTDTQYF | TGTGCCAGCAGCGTTAGCGGGGGGAGCACAGATACGCAGTATTTT
TRBJ2-5 | TRBD2 | TRBV28 | 17 | NA | CASSPGLAGGPEETQYF | TGTGCCAGCAGTCCGGGACTAGCGGGAGGGCCTGAAGAGACCCAGTACTTC
TRBJ2-1 | TRBD2 | TRBV7-9 | 15 | NA | CASSREVAGGNEQFF | TGTGCCAGCAGCCGCGAGGTAGCGGGAGGGAATGAGCAGTTCTTC
TRBJ1-1 | TRBD1 | TRBV19 | 17 | NA | CASSILGTGILNTEAFF | TGTGCCAGTAGTATTTTGGGGACAGGGATACTGAACACTGAAGCTTTCTTT
TRBJ2-5 | TRBD1 | TRBV6-5 | 15 | NA | CASREDRGQQETQYF | TGTGCCAGCAGGGAGGACAGGGGGCAACAAGAGACCCAGTACTTC
TRBJ2-7 | TRBD1 | TRBV7-9 | 15 | NA | CASSLRQGGPYEQYF | TGTGCCAGCAGCCTCAGACAGGGGGGCCCCTACGAGCAGTACTTC
TRBJ2-1 | TRBD1 | TRBV19 | 16 | NA | CASSIDGTGAYNEQFF | TGTGCCAGTAGTATAGATGGGACAGGGGCCTACAATGAGCAGTTCTTC
TRBJ2-7 | TRBD1 | TRBV7-2 | 14 | few | CASSHPGQGNEQYF | TGTGCCAGCAGCCACCCGGGACAGGGAAACGAGCAGTACTTC
TRBJ1-2 | NA | TRBV6-4 | 12 | NA | CASSGANYGYTF | TGTGCCAGCAGTGGCGCTAACTATGGCTACACCTTC
TRBJ2-7 | TRBD1 | TRBV6-5 | 14 | NA | CASSYTTGDYEQYF | TGTGCCAGCAGTTACACGACAGGGGACTACGAGCAGTACTTC